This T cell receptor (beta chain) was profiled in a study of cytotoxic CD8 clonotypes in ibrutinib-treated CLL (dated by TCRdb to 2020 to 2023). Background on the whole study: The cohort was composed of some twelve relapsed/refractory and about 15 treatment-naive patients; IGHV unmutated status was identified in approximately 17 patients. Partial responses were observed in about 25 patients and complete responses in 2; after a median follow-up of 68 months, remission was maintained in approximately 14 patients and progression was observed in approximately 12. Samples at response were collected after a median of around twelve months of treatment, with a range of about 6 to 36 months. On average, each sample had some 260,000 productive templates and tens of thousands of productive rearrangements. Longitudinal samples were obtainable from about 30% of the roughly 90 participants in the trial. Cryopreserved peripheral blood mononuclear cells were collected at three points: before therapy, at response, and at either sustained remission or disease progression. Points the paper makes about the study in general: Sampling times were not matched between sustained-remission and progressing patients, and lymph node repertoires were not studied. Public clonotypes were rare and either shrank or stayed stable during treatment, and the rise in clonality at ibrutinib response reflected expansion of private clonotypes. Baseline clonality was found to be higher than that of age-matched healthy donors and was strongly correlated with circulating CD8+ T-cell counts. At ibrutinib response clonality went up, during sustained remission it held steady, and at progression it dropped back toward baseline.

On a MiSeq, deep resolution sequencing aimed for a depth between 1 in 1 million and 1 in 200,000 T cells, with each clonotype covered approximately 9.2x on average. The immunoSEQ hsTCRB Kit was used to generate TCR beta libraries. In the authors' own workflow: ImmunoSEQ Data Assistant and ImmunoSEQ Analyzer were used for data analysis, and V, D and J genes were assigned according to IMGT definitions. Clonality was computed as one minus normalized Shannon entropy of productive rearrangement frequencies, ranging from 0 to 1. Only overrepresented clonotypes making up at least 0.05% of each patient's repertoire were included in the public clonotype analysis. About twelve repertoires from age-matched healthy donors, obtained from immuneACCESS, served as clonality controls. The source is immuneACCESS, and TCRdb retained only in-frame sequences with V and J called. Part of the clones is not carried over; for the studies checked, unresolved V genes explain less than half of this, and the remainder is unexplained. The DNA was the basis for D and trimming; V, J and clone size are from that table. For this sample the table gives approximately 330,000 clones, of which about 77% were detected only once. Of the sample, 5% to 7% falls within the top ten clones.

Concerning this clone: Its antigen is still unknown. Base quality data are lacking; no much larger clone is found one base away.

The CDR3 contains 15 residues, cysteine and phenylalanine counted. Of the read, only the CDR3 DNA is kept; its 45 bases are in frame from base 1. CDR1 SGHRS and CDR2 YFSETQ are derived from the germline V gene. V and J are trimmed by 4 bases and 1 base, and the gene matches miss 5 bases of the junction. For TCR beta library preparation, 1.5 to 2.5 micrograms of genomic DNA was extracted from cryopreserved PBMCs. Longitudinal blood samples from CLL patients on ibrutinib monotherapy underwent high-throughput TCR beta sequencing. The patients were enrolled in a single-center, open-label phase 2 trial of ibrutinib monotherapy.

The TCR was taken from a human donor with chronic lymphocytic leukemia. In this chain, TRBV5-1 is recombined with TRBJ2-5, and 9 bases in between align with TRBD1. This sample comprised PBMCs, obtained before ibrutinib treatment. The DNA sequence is TGCGCCAGCAGCGGGACAGGGTATTTCCAAGAGACCCAGTACTTC. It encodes CASSGTGYFQETQYF.